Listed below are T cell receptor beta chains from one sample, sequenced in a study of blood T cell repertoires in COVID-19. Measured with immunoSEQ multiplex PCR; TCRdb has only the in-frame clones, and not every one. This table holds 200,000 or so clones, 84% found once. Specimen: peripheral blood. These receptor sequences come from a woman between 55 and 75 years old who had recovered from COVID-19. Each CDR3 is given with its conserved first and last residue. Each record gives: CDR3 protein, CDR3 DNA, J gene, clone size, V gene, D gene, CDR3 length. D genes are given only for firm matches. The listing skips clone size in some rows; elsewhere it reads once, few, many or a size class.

CASSYTTGSNYGYTF,TGCGCCAGCAGTTATACGACAGGGTCTAACTATGGCTACACCTTC,TRBJ1-2,.,TRBV5-1,TRBD1,15
CASRGTGGQETQYF,TGTGCCAGCAGGGGTACAGGGGGCCAAGAGACCCAGTACTTC,TRBJ2-5,.,TRBV2,TRBD1,14
CASSWVSGNEQFF,TGTGCCAGCAGTTGGGTCTCGGGGAATGAGCAGTTCTTC,TRBJ2-1,.,TRBV6-6,.,13
CASSVGGQGNEKLFF,TGTGCCAGCAGCGTAGGGGGACAGGGGAATGAAAAACTGTTTTTT,TRBJ1-4,once,TRBV9,TRBD1,15
CATRYQRGDNEQFF,TGTGCCACTCGATATCAGCGGGGGGACAATGAGCAGTTCTTC,TRBJ2-1,once,TRBV19,TRBD2,14
CASTTKTRLAGNNEQFF,TGTGCCAGCACTACGAAAACCCGGCTAGCGGGGAACAATGAGCAGTTCTTC,TRBJ2-1,.,TRBV7-2,TRBD2,17
CASSVAGQANTGELFF,TGTGCCAGCAGCGTAGCTGGACAGGCGAACACCGGGGAGCTGTTTTTT,TRBJ2-2,.,TRBV9,TRBD1,16
CASSESAGGSAEAFF,TGCGCCAGCAGTGAGTCGGCAGGGGGAAGCGCTGAAGCTTTCTTT,TRBJ1-1,once,TRBV10-2,TRBD1,15
CASSLGPLGEGNSPLHF,TGTGCCAGCAGCTTAGGCCCCTTAGGGGAGGGGAATTCACCCCTCCACTTT,TRBJ1-6,.,TRBV13,.,17
CASRSAGAPYGYTF,TGTGCCAGCAGGTCCGCAGGGGCCCCCTATGGCTACACCTTC,TRBJ1-2,.,TRBV27,.,14
CASSIQPSSTDTQYF,TGTGCCAGCAGTATACAGCCTTCTAGCACAGATACGCAGTATTTT,TRBJ2-3,.,TRBV5-5,.,15
CASSRETGVSGNTIYF,TGTGCCAGCTCACGAGAGACAGGGGTCTCTGGAAACACCATATATTTT,TRBJ1-3,.,TRBV18,TRBD1,16
CASSQRDFYNEQFF,TGTGCCAGCAGCCAACGAGACTTCTACAATGAGCAGTTCTTC,TRBJ2-1,.,TRBV3-1/TRBV3-2,.,14
CASSELAIRDRGRKAFF,TGTGCCAGCAGTGAGCTCGCCATCCGGGACAGGGGGCGGAAAGCTTTCTTT,TRBJ1-1,few,TRBV6-1,TRBD1,17
CATSQKRASGGSKETQYF,TGTGCCACCAGCCAGAAAAGGGCTAGCGGGGGGAGCAAAGAGACCCAGTACTTC,TRBJ2-5,.,TRBV15,TRBD2,18
CASSLDSSNYGYTF,TGTGCCAGCTCGCTGGACAGTTCTAACTATGGCTACACCTTC,TRBJ1-2,.,TRBV18,.,14
CASSSGTANTEAFF,TGCGCCAGCAGCTCAGGGACAGCCAACACTGAAGCTTTCTTT,TRBJ1-1,.,TRBV5-1,TRBD1,14
CASSDRTAEQYF,TGTGCCAGCAGCGACCGCACAGCCGAGCAGTACTTC,TRBJ2-7,.,TRBV7-2,.,12
CASGQGAENTEAFF,TGTGCCAGTGGACAGGGGGCTGAGAACACTGAAGCTTTCTTT,TRBJ1-1,.,TRBV11-2,TRBD1,14
CASSLTAASSYNSPLHF,TGCGCCAGCAGCTTGACAGCAGCAAGCTCCTATAATTCACCCCTCCACTTT,TRBJ1-6,.,TRBV5-1,.,17
CASSLSGGATNTGELFF,TGTGCCAGCAGCTTAAGTGGCGGGGCCACGAACACCGGGGAGCTGTTTTTT,TRBJ2-2,.,TRBV7-3,.,17
CAWSVGAGPYGYTF,TGTGCCTGGAGTGTAGGTGCAGGGCCCTATGGCTACACCTTC,TRBJ1-2,.,TRBV30,.,14
CASSPGHTNAYEQYF,TGCGCCAGCAGCCCCGGACACACAAACGCCTACGAGCAGTACTTC,TRBJ2-7,.,TRBV5-1,.,15
CASSELAGAQETQYF,TGCGCCAGCAGTGAACTAGCGGGGGCCCAAGAGACCCAGTACTTC,TRBJ2-5,.,TRBV10-1,TRBD2,15
CASSKVRSGSPLHF,TGTGCCAGCAGCAAAGTCCGGAGTGGTTCACCCCTCCACTTT,TRBJ1-6,.,TRBV21-1,.,14
CASSLMGGWGTDEQYF,TGTGCCAGCAGCCTCATGGGTGGATGGGGCACCGACGAGCAGTACTTC,TRBJ2-7,once,TRBV13,.,16